This T cell receptor (beta chain) is from a study of cytotoxic CD8 clonotypes in ibrutinib-treated CLL. Germline-derived CDR1 and CDR2 are MNHEY and SVGAGI. J lost 5 bases, V lost 8 bases, and 7 bases had no gene match. The CDR3 covers 13 residues. The protocol was immunoSEQ multiplex PCR, while the TCRdb copy is restricted to in-frame clones and leaves out a portion. The data hold approximately 60,000 clones, with roughly 54% observed a single time. The chain recombines TRBV6-5 with TRBJ2-5, with 8 bases identical to TRBD1. This receptor was obtained from a human donor with chronic lymphocytic leukemia. This material consisted of PBMCs, taken at disease progression, from a patient treated with ibrutinib. The CDR3 spells CASALQGVETQYF. The CDR3 DNA reads TGTGCCAGCGCTCTACAGGGGGTTGAGACCCAGTACTTC.